A single sample gave rise to the 11 T cell receptor beta chains below, sequenced in a study of T cells in Graves' hyperthyroidism and ophthalmopathy. Amplified regions were TCR beta CDR3 sequences from RNA transcripts. The HTBI primer set drove a first-round RT-PCR of the TCR CDR3. MiXCR was run by TCRdb on the multiplex PCR reads, yielding one entry per CDR3 protein. This sample carries fewer than 800,000 distinct CDR3 sequences, 16% of them seen once, and the ten largest clones take around 7.7%. Sequenced material: blood. The receptors were gathered from a man between 18 and 29 years old with Graves' hyperthyroidism.

The sample holds a few counts of this clonotype. V is TRBV24-1 and J is TRBJ2-1; maybe TRBD1 (5 bases). This CDR3 region has 15 residues. V was pared by 4 bases and J by 0 bases, with 9 bases between. In germline, CDR1 is KGHDR, CDR2 SFDVKD. This CDR3 reads CATSDQDISYNEQFF. The CDR3 coding sequence is TGTGCCACCAGTGACCAGGACATCTCCTACAATGAGCAGTTCTTC.

The chain links TRBV24-1 to TRBJ2-5; 12 nucleotides agree with TRBD1. The CDR3 has 17 residues. Germline-derived CDR1 and CDR2 are KGHDR and SFDVKD. Germline trimming cut 3 bases from V and 3 bases from J; bases unmatched to any gene: 7. The CDR3 DNA is TGTGCCACCAGTGATGGGGACAGGGGGCTGGGCGAAGAGACCCAGTACTTC. Translation gives CATSDGDRGLGEETQYF.

This clonotype was found many times. The rearrangement links TRBV14 to TRBJ1-1; D not resolved. Trimming pared 0 bases from V and 1 base from J, leaving 6 bases between. Germline CDR1 and CDR2: SGHDN and FVKESK. The CDR3 runs 14 residues. Here the CDR3 DNA reads TGTGCCAGCAGCCAAGAGTGGGAGAACACTGAAGCTTTCTTT. Translating it yields CASSQEWENTEAFF.

This clonotype showed up many times. This rearrangement joins TRBV6-2 or TRBV6-3 to TRBJ1-2; D remains unclear. Germline V gene sequence: CDR1 MNHEY, CDR2 SVGEGT. This CDR3 region has 15 residues. Trimming took 0 bases from V and 0 from J, leaving 8 bases between them. CDR3 DNA: TGTGCCAGCAGTTACTCCATACAGTCTAACTATGGCTACACCTTC. Its translation is CASSYSIQSNYGYTF.

This clonotype was counted only a few times. This rearrangement joins TRBV6-1 to TRBJ2-3; 8 nucleotides match TRBD1. Germline V gene lookup returns CDR1 MNHNS and CDR2 SASEGT. V was clipped by 6 bases and J by 1 base; unmatched bases: 6. This CDR3 has 15 residues. CDR3 nucleotides: TGTGCCAGCAGCCATCGGACAGGGCGCACAGATACGCAGTATTTT. Translation: CASSHRTGRTDTQYF.

The CDR3 DNA reads TGTGCCAGCAGCCCTTTTTGGGAGACCCAGTACTTC. This sequence encodes CASSPFWETQYF. The V gene is TRBV28, the J gene TRBJ2-5, with no clear D. The V end was cut by 6 bases, the J end by 5 bases, with 10 bases between. Germline V gene sequence: CDR1 MDHEN, CDR2 SYDVKM. This CDR3 has 12 amino acids.

CDR3 sequence: CSAPPGTGETQYF. CDR3 in DNA: TGCAGTGCCCCACCCGGGACAGGAGAGACCCAGTACTTC. The V gene is TRBV20-1, the J gene TRBJ2-5; TRBD1 agrees at 8 bases. The CDR3 runs 13 residues. Germline trimming cut 6 bases from V and 4 bases from J; bases unmatched to any gene: 7. Per the germline V gene, CDR1 is DFQATT and CDR2 is SNEGSKA (reference sequence).

The chain has TRBV15 and TRBJ2-1, with D unresolved. V dropped 1 base and J dropped 4 bases, with 17 bases sitting between them. The CDR3 totals 17 residues. Germline CDR1 LNHNV, CDR2 YYDKDF (reference sequence). DNA of the CDR3: TGTGCCACCAGCAGAGTACAGACTCTTGGACCTTACAATGAGCAGTTCTTC. Its translation is CATSRVQTLGPYNEQFF.

This clonotype was counted many times. The J gene is TRBJ2-7, the V gene TRBV20-1, with D possibly TRBD2 on 6 matching bases. With 2 bases removed from V and 2 bases from J, the gap between germline ends came to 13 bases. This CDR3 region has 14 residues. The V gene's germline CDR1 is DFQATT and CDR2 SNEGSKA (reference sequence). The CDR3 sequence: CSARSGLLTYEQYF. CDR3 coding DNA: TGCAGTGCTAGATCCGGACTACTTACCTACGAGCAGTACTTC.

This clonotype was seen repeatedly, ten times or more. The rearrangement joins TRBV3-1 to TRBJ2-3, with 14 bases that match TRBD2. After removal of 2 bases from V and 2 bases from J, the junction contained 6 bases not matched to a gene. Germline values: CDR1 LGHDT, CDR2 YNNKEL (reference sequence). The CDR3 runs to 18 residues. CDR3 nucleotide sequence: TGTGCCAGCAGCCAAACGCGACTAGCGGGAGGGGACACAGATACGCAGTATTTT. It is translated as CASSQTRLAGGDTDTQYF.

This clonotype turned up a few times. The chain carries TRBV7-8 and TRBJ2-2; D is undetermined. V gave up 7 bases and J gave up 7 bases, with 16 bases separating them. From germline, CDR1 is SGHVS and CDR2 FQNEAQ. The CDR3 has 14 residues. The DNA for the CDR3 is TGTGCCAGCACCCCCCTTGGGATGGTCGGGGAGCTGTTTTTT. Its protein product is CASTPLGMVGELFF.